A single sample is the source of the 17 T cell receptor beta chains below, sequenced in a study of blood T cells in healthy people across ages. Through a sample-barcoded 5' primer and a J-beta primer mix, a second PCR was run for roughly 7 to 11 cycles. TCRdb fed the 5' RACE reads into MiXCR, producing one record per CDR3 protein. This sample has about 1.6 million distinct CDR3 sequences, with approximately 32% found just once. Specimen: blood. The receptors come from a woman in her 30s in good health.

This sequence joins TRBV19 and TRBJ1-2; no firm D call. The germline V and J ends were trimmed by 3 bases and 6 bases, with 11 bases remaining between them. Germline CDR1 LNHDA, CDR2 SQIVND (reference sequence). This CDR3 region has 13 residues. CDR3 nucleotide sequence: TGTGCCAGTAGTATGTTGGCAGTAAATGGCTACACCTTC. Encoded protein: CASSMLAVNGYTF.

This clonotype turned up a few times. The chain carries TRBV12-3 or TRBV12-4 and TRBJ1-2; 8 bases fit TRBD1. The CDR3 spans 14 residues. J was trimmed by 0 bases and V by 7 bases; bases with no gene match: 4. CDR3 DNA: TGTGCCAGCAATCTGGGACAGGCTAACTATGGCTACACCTTC. Its protein product is CASNLGQANYGYTF.

This clonotype has only one observation. With a much larger clone just one base away, this may be a read error. This CDR3 reads CASSSHPGTADLWEQYF. The CDR3 DNA reads TGTGCCAGCAGCTCCCACCCGGGGACCGCGGATCTGTGGGAGCAGTACTTC. The chain combines TRBV7-2 with TRBJ2-7, with D perhaps matching TRBD1 or TRBD2 (5 bases each). V gave up 4 bases and J gave up 7 bases, with 26 bases separating them. CDR3 length equals 17 residues. Germline V lookup: CDR1 SGHTA, CDR2 FQGNSA.

The chain links TRBV20-1 to TRBJ1-5, with D hard to call. The CDR3 runs 13 residues. The ends were cut back, 2 bases at V and 4 bases at J, with 9 bases in the middle. CDR1 DFQATT and CDR2 SNEGSKA come from the germline V gene (reference sequence). CDR3 in amino acids: CSARPGQNQPQHF. The CDR3 DNA is TGCAGTGCTAGACCAGGTCAGAATCAGCCCCAGCATTTT.

V usage is TRBV12-3 or TRBV12-4 and J usage is TRBJ2-5, with 8 bases fitting TRBD2. V shed 3 bases, J shed 4 bases, and the junction held 4 bases outside the gene matches. This CDR3 is 14 amino acids long. Here the CDR3 reads CASSFRLAIETQYF. The DNA of the CDR3 is TGTGCCAGCAGTTTTCGACTAGCGATAGAGACCCAGTACTTC.

V usage is TRBV10-1 and J usage is TRBJ2-2; 11 positions agree with TRBD2. V was pared by 6 bases and J by 5 bases, with 8 bases of the junction left unmatched. Germline V gene data show CDR1 as WNHNN and CDR2 as SYGVQD (reference sequence). The CDR3 contains 16 residues. CDR3 in DNA: TGCGCCAGCAGCCACCCTTCTAGCGGGGGGACCGGGGAGCTGTTTTTT. Protein: CASSHPSSGGTGELFF.

This clonotype turned up a few times. The genes are TRBV3-1 and TRBJ2-1, with D unclear. Trimming removed 3 bases at V and 2 bases at J, with 11 bases between. Per germline, CDR1 LGHDT and CDR2 YNNKEL (reference sequence). The CDR3 has 15 amino acids. For the CDR3, the DNA is TGTGCCAGCAGCCAGGCCGCAATAGCCTACAATGAGCAGTTCTTC. Translation: CASSQAAIAYNEQFF.

This clonotype was counted only a few times. The CDR3 loop reads CASSLEGTGGEFDIQYF. The DNA for the CDR3 is TGCGCCAGCAGCTTGGAAGGGACAGGGGGCGAGTTTGACATTCAGTACTTC. This rearrangement joins TRBV5-1 to TRBJ2-7, with 12 bases matching TRBD1. The J call may be in error: the DNA end matches TRBJ2-4 better. CDR1 is SGHRS and CDR2 is YFSETQ in the germline V gene. The CDR3 spans 17 residues.

This clonotype has a handful of counts. The chain joins TRBV24-1 to TRBJ2-5; 7 bases fit TRBD1. Germline CDR1 KGHDR, CDR2 SFDVKD. The V segment lost 5 bases and the J segment 6 bases; nucleotides outside the gene matches: 2. The CDR3 has 12 amino acids. CDR3 loop: CATSVGGKTQYF. DNA for the CDR3: TGTGCCACCAGTGTAGGGGGCAAGACCCAGTACTTC.

The chain carries TRBV5-1 and TRBJ2-7; D is undetermined. Trimming cost V 0 bases and J 7 bases, with 11 bases left between them. Germline CDR1 SGHRS, CDR2 YFSETQ. The CDR3 contains 13 residues. CDR3 sequence (DNA): TGCGCCAGCAGCTTGGGGAACAAGTTTGAGCAGTACTTC. As protein: CASSLGNKFEQYF.

This clonotype was observed a handful of times. The V call is TRBV20-1, the J call TRBJ1-1; D remains unclear. Trimming stripped 6 bases from V and 5 bases from J, with 7 bases between. The CDR3 length is 10 residues. Germline loops: CDR1 DFQATT, CDR2 SNEGSKA (reference sequence). Here the CDR3 reads CSASKTEAFF. Written as DNA, the CDR3 is TGCAGTGCGAGTAAAACTGAAGCTTTCTTT.

This CDR3 reads CASGPDNRGRGYTF. CDR3 DNA sequence: TGTGCTAGTGGGCCCGACAATCGGGGACGCGGCTACACCTTC. The V and J genes are TRBV12-5 and TRBJ1-2; perhaps TRBD1 as D (5 bases). V dropped 6 bases and J dropped 8 bases, with 19 bases sitting between them. This CDR3 spans 14 amino acids. The germline CDR1 and CDR2 sequences are LGHNT and FRNRAP.

The chain carries TRBV25-1 and TRBJ2-3, with 13 nucleotides matching TRBD2. Germline lookup yields CDR1 MGHDK and CDR2 SYGVNS. Unmatched junction bases numbered 15, after V lost 8 bases and J lost 4 bases. There are 18 residues in the CDR3. The chain's CDR3 is CASGAGTSGIKISDTQYF. CDR3 nucleotides: TGTGCCAGCGGTGCCGGGACTAGCGGGATCAAGATTTCAGATACGCAGTATTTT.

This clonotype was seen only a few times. V usage is TRBV11-2 and J usage is TRBJ2-7, with 8 bases aligning to TRBD2. In germline, CDR1 is SGHAT, CDR2 FQNNGV. Trimming cost V 3 bases and J 4 bases; bases outside gene matches: 8. CDR3 length: 15 amino acids. In DNA form, the CDR3 reads TGTGCCAGCAGCTTCTCGCGGGGGGCAGGGTACGAGCAGTACTTC. It encodes CASSFSRGAGYEQYF.

The genes are TRBV14 and TRBJ2-5, with D possibly being TRBD1 (6 bases). Trimming left V 1 base short and J 3 bases short, with 15 bases between. This CDR3 has 16 amino acids. Germline assignment: CDR1 SGHDN and CDR2 FVKESK. CDR3 in amino acids: CASSQASTGLKETQYF. The CDR3 DNA reads TGTGCCAGCAGCCAAGCGTCAACAGGGTTAAAAGAGACCCAGTACTTC.

The CDR3 DNA sequence: TGTGCCAGCAGTTACTTGGGCGGGGGCTCTGGGGCCAACGTCCTGACTTTC. Amino acids: CASSYLGGGSGANVLTF. This chain links TRBV6-5 with TRBJ2-6; 7 positions match TRBD2. Germline V lookup: CDR1 MNHEY, CDR2 SVGAGI. The CDR3 is 17 amino acids. J was trimmed by 0 bases and V by 1 base; bases with no gene match: 3.

Concerning this clonotype itself: The junction and the germline gene differ at one end; a read error may be behind it. The chain couples TRBV7-2 to TRBJ2-3; 7 nucleotides line up with TRBD1. Germline CDR1 reads SGHTA; CDR2 reads FQGNSA. The CDR3 has 17 amino acids. The CDR3 nucleotides are TGTGCCAGCAGCTTAAGGGGGCCAGGATCGGGCACAGATACACAGTATTTT. Amino acid sequence: CASSLRGPGSGTDTQYF.